This T cell receptor (beta chain) was sequenced in a study of T cells expressing NK-cell markers (dated by TCRdb to 2019 to 2021). Turning to the overall study: In sorted CD3+CD56+NKG2C+, CD3+CD56+NKG2C- and CD3+CD56-NKG2C+ T-cell subsets from eight donors, TCR beta-chain repertoires were profiled. Among the eight sequenced donors, only one was HCMV-seronegative, while the other seven were HCMV-seropositive. The eight sequenced donors were randomly selected healthy volunteers, three men and five women. Libraries were sequenced as 2 x 150 bp reads on Illumina HiSeq 2000/2500, MiSeq or NextSeq. Broader findings and caveats from the paper: Those dominant clonotypes were again the most abundant among CD3+CD56-NKG2C+ cells in four donors, at roughly 25-60.1%. Whether the expanded NKG2C-expressing T cell clones were specific for HCMV antigens remained unclear. In several donors, the dominant CD3+CD56+NKG2C+ clonotypes ranked among the top 10 CD8+ clonotypes, making up roughly 1.0-7.0% of CD8+ T cells.

For sequencing, an Illumina HiSeq 2000 was employed. The TCR beta cDNA libraries were made using 5'RACE template switching, a step that added both a universal primer site and unique molecular identifiers. cDNA synthesis was primed from the TCR beta constant segment and was followed by two successive PCR amplification steps. Per the source publication's procedure: MIGEC was used to demultiplex reads and group the reads by UMI, and MiTCR was used to assemble and quantify clonotypes. Only TCR cDNA sequences supported by at least two reads were kept to exclude erroneous sequences. The tcR package was used for downstream repertoire analysis, and clonotypes were matched across fractions by CDR3 nucleotide sequence plus V segment. VDJmatch was used to annotate antigen specificity against VDJdb, with one amino acid substitution in CDR3 permitted. Following reprocessing of the reads by TCRdb, the data hold one row per CDR3 protein sequence and no DNA is available. TCRdb's processing, not the authors', yielded these V and J calls. The data table for this sample lists some 440,000 distinct CDR3 sequences. Approximately 1.5% of the sample rests with the top ten.

A commercial ELISA kit detecting HCMV-specific IgG in serum was used to determine HCMV serostatus. Ficoll density gradient centrifugation was used to isolate peripheral blood mononuclear cells from blood. On this clonotype: Its binding antigen is unknown.

The receptor's source is a woman aged 45 to 65 in good health. Donor details come from another sample of the same person, matched by shared clones. The sample comprised blood T cells: a sorted CD56 or NKG2C T cell subset, CD4+ or CD8+ T cells, or bulk PBMC T cells (not recorded which).

The CDR3 reads CASKRINQETQYF. The chain links TRBV27 with TRBJ2-5. The cysteine opens and the phenylalanine closes a CDR3 of 13 amino acids. The DNA sequence is not available. The germline V gene (reference sequence) specifies MNHEY as CDR1 and SMNVEV as CDR2.